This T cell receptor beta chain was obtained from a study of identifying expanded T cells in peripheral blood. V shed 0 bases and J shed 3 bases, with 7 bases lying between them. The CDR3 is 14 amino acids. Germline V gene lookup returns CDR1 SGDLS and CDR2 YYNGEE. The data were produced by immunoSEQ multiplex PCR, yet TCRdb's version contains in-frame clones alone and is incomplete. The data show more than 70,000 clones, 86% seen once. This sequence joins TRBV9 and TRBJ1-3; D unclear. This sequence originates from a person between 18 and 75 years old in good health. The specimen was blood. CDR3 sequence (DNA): TGTGCCAGCAGCGTAGCTACAAATGGAAACACCATATATTTT. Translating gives CASSVATNGNTIYF.